This TCR beta chain was identified in a study of shared clonotypes between healthy human individuals. Findings and limits, study-wide: The donor pool, a small one, limited the genetic and exposure-history diversity represented. Relative to memory subsets, naive subsets generally showed larger estimated richness.

Naive-designated CD8 cells lacked CD45RO, were positively enriched for CCR7, and omitted terminally differentiated effector memory CD45RA+ cells. Over several immunoSEQ plates, each subset's genomic DNA was distributed in even portions. Assay used: immunoSEQ multiplex PCR; TCRdb lists only in-frame clones, some missing. The sample yields 660,000 or so clones, 95% to 96% seen once. The CDR3 loop spans 16 amino acids. Germline V lookup: CDR1 SNHLY, CDR2 FYNNEI. J lost 4 bases, V lost 7 bases, and 13 bases had no gene match. Details on this clone: Its target is unknown.

The clonotype was recovered from a woman aged 30 to 39 in good health. The chain combines TRBV2 with TRBJ2-1; TRBD2 matches 7 bases. The material sequenced was naive CD8+ T cells sorted from blood. CDR3: CASTDTSVRGYNEQFF. The CDR3 coding sequence is TGTGCCAGCACAGATACTAGCGTGAGGGGTTACAATGAGCAGTTCTTC.